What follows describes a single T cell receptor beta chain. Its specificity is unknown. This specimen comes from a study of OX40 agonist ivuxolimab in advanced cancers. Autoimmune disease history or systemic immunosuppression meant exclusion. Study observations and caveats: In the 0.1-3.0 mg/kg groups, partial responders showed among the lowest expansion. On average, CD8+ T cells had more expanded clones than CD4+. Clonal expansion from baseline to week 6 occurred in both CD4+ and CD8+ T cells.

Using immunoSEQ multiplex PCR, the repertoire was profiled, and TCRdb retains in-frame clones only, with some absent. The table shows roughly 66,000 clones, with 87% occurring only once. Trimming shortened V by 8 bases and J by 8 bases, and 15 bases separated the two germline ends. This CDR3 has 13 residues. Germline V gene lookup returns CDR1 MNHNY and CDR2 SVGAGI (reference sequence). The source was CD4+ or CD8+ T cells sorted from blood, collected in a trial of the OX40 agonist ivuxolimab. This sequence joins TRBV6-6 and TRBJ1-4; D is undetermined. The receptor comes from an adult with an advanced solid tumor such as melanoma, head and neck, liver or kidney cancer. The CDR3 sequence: CASLRPNGEKLFF. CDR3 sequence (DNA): TGTGCCAGCTTGCGACCTAACGGGGAAAAACTGTTTTTT.